What follows describes a single T cell receptor beta chain. This receptor's antigen is unknown. It has no much larger one-base neighbor in the sample; base qualities were not kept. Separate from the approximately 670-subject first cohort, the validation cohort of 90 to 150 subjects was the group to which the donors belonged. Taken from cysteine to phenylalanine, the CDR3 has 16 residues. The DNA shown is the 48-base CDR3, in frame from base 1. CDR1 and CDR2 are read off the germline V gene (reference sequence) as SEHNR and FQNEAQ. V is trimmed back by 4 bases and J by 5 bases, and the junction contains 11 bases that no gene match accounts for. Receptor amplification or capture employed the immunoSEQ multiplex PCR assay. Concerning the study's data processing: A statistical classification framework was built for diagnosing cytomegalovirus status from the catalog of TCR beta chain sequences. The table was pulled from immuneACCESS by TCRdb, which kept in-frame rearrangements only. Such tables lose some clones; where checked, under half of the loss comes from unresolved V genes, and the rest has no known cause. V and J calls and clone size are those listed in that table; D and trimming were worked out from the DNA. The sample table holds hundreds of thousands of clones, of which more than 75% were seen once. The ten largest clones capture less than 1.5% of the sample.

This record belongs to a study of cytomegalovirus exposure and HLA in healthy donors (dated by TCRdb to 2015 to 2018). Turning to the overall study: According to a later analysis, one platform produced both the 120 validation repertoires and the roughly 650 repertoires of the first cohort. Besides the first cohort of some 670 subjects, a separate validation cohort made up of roughly 120 different subjects was used. The aim of the study was to test whether cataloging public T cell receptors could identify signatures of past pathogen exposure. The study combined high-throughput TCR immunosequencing, statistical association of individual TCRs with disease status, and machine learning to predict cytomegalovirus infection status. Broad study findings and their caveats: Subsequent analysis determined that TCRs grouped into clusters in the first cohort also showed a tendency toward co-occurrence across the 130 or so validation repertoires, and 90% to 95% of cluster scores exceeded 0. Three of the identified cytomegalovirus-associated TCR beta chains were confirmed in vitro to be specific for cytomegalovirus antigens. In both the original and validation cohorts, the classifier was reported to diagnose cytomegalovirus status with high specificity and sensitivity. According to the authors, the approach could potentially be generalized to other disease states and immunological phenotypes. Most TCR sequences were observed very rarely across donors, whereas some public TCRs were present in many individuals. A later analysis had no HLA typing for the validation cohort, so co-occurrence there was scored across all 130 or so repertoires. The study listed over 150 TCR beta chains as associated with cytomegalovirus.

The specimen was PBMCs. Recombination joined TRBV7-9 with TRBJ2-7, with TRBD1 matching 10 junction bases. The receptor's source is a woman under 40 in good health and CMV-seropositive. The CDR3 protein is CASSSATGGASNEQYF. Read as DNA, the sequence is TGTGCCAGCAGCTCGGCGACAGGGGGCGCTTCGAACGAGCAGTACTTC.